This T cell receptor (beta chain) was profiled in a study of monozygotic twins with inflammatory bowel disease. This CDR3 comprises 15 residues. Germline CDR1 and CDR2: KGHDR and SFDVKD. No DNA is given; TCRdb re-called the 5' RACE reads and lists each CDR3 protein once. The clone table shows over 35,000 distinct CDR3 sequences, with the ten largest holding more than 4.5%. The chain combines TRBV24-1 with TRBJ2-3; TCRdb indicates TRBD2, and absent DNA this call remains unverified. The clonotype originates from a human donor with ulcerative colitis or Crohn's disease, or a healthy co-twin of an affected twin (not recorded which). Sequencing was carried out using blood. The CDR3 is CATSDGGLAGDTQYF.